This T cell receptor beta chain was observed in a study of blood T cell repertoires in COVID-19. Study in general: The United States, Italy and Spain provided the acute and convalescent COVID-19 samples.

The table came from immunoSEQ multiplex PCR; TCRdb's copy has only in-frame clones and leaves some out. This table holds 35,000 to 45,000 clones, roughly 90% found once. The CDR3 contains 14 residues. Trimming took off 7 bases at V and 2 bases at J, with 14 bases between the two ends. Germline V gene lookup returns CDR1 MNHNS and CDR2 SASEGT. The sequence was collected from a human donor in a cohort sampled during active COVID-19. The J gene is TRBJ1-2, the V gene TRBV6-1; D may be TRBD1 (6 bases). Input material: peripheral blood. The CDR3 DNA reads TGTGCCAGCACTTTGACAGGCTTAAACTATGGCTACACCTTC. As protein: CASTLTGLNYGYTF.